This paragraph covers one T cell receptor beta chain sequence. Its antigen is not known. The entry originates in a study of shared clonotypes between healthy human individuals. Study-wide background: Ranging from 18 to 49 in age, donors were two women and a few men. CD4 naive cells filled three plates per donor, CD4 memory three, CD8 naive two and CD8 memory one. The study, taken as a whole, reports: Donors were few, which limited the genetic and exposure-history diversity represented. A reduction in generation probabilities was seen for non-shared clonotypes relative to those shared by all four donors.

The naive CD8 subset, CD45RO-negative cells positively selected for CCR7, excluded terminally differentiated effector memory CD45RA+ cells. Clones were read by immunoSEQ multiplex PCR, and TCRdb kept only the in-frame ones, dropping some. The table lists more than 2 million clones, about 95% of them singletons. Between the trimmed V and J ends, which lost 5 bases and 3 bases, there was a span of 14 bases. Germline V gene lookup returns CDR1 PRHDT and CDR2 FYEKMQ (reference sequence). CDR3 length: 15 amino acids. The specimen was naive CD8+ T cells sorted from blood. The sequence came from a man between 18 and 29 years old in good health. This chain uses TRBV13 with TRBJ2-1, with a possible D match to TRBD2 (5 bases). The chain's CDR3 is CASSELTRGYNEQFF. DNA of the CDR3: TGTGCCAGCAGCGAACTAACTAGAGGCTACAATGAGCAGTTCTTC.